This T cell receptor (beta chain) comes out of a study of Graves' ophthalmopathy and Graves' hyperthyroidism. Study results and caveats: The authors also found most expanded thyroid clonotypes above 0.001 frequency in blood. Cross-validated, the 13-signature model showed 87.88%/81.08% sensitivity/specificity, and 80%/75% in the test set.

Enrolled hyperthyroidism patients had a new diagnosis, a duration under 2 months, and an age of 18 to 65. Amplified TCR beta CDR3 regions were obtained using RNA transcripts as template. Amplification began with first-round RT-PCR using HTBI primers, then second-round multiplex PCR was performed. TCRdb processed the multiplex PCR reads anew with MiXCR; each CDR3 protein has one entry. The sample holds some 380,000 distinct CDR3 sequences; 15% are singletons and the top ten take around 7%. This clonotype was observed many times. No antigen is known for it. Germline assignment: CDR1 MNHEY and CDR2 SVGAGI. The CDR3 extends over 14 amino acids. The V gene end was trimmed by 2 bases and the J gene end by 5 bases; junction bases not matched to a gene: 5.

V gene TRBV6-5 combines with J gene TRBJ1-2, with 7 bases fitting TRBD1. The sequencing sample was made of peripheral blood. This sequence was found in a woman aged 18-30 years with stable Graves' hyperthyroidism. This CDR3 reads CASSYIQGGYGYTF. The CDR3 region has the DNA TGTGCCAGCAGTTACATTCAGGGGGGATATGGCTACACCTTC.